Listed below are T cell receptor beta chains from one sample, sequenced in a study of blood T cell repertoires in COVID-19. The table came from immunoSEQ multiplex PCR; TCRdb's copy has only in-frame clones and leaves some out. The sample includes approximately 160,000 clones, 76% of them seen just once. The specimen was peripheral blood. These receptors were collected from a woman aged 80 or older with acute or convalescent COVID-19. Each CDR3 is given with its conserved first and last residue. Each record gives: D gene, clone size, J gene, V gene, CDR3 length, CDR3 protein, CDR3 DNA. The D gene is left open where the match is weak. Size values are once, few and many counts, or a class for expanded clones, and some rows have none.

d_call: .
clone_size: .
j_call: TRBJ1-6
v_call: TRBV30
cdr3_length: 13
cdr3_aa: CAWSGDYNSPLHF
cdr3_nt: TGTGCCTGGTCAGGGGACTATAATTCACCCCTCCACTTT

d_call: TRBD2
clone_size: .
j_call: TRBJ2-7
v_call: TRBV30
cdr3_length: 14
cdr3_aa: CAWSGRLAIYEQYF
cdr3_nt: TGTGCCTGGAGCGGGAGGCTAGCGATTTACGAGCAGTACTTC

d_call: TRBD1
clone_size: .
j_call: TRBJ1-5
v_call: TRBV6-6
cdr3_length: 15
cdr3_aa: CASSYMGQGNQPQHF
cdr3_nt: TGTGCCAGCAGTTACATGGGACAGGGTAATCAGCCCCAGCATTTT

d_call: .
clone_size: .
j_call: TRBJ2-1
v_call: TRBV7-6
cdr3_length: 16
cdr3_aa: CASSLLSGESYNEQFF
cdr3_nt: TGTGCCAGCAGCTTGCTTTCCGGGGAGTCCTACAATGAGCAGTTCTTC

d_call: TRBD2
clone_size: once
j_call: TRBJ2-7
v_call: TRBV5-1
cdr3_length: 14
cdr3_aa: CASSLDSGSGEQYF
cdr3_nt: TGCGCCAGCAGCTTGGATAGCGGGAGCGGCGAGCAGTACTTC

d_call: TRBD1
clone_size: .
j_call: TRBJ1-5
v_call: TRBV27
cdr3_length: 18
cdr3_aa: CASSSLGKPGQGNQPQHF
cdr3_nt: TGTGCCAGCAGTTCCCTGGGTAAACCGGGACAGGGCAATCAGCCCCAGCATTTT

d_call: .
clone_size: .
j_call: TRBJ1-3
v_call: TRBV4-3
cdr3_length: 16
cdr3_aa: CASSRGYRAQGNTIYF
cdr3_nt: TGCGCCAGCAGCCGAGGGTACAGGGCCCAGGGAAACACCATATATTTT

d_call: TRBD2
clone_size: few
j_call: TRBJ2-1
v_call: TRBV3-1/TRBV3-2
cdr3_length: 15
cdr3_aa: CASSQGGLAANEQFF
cdr3_nt: TGTGCCAGCAGCCAAGGGGGACTAGCGGCTAATGAGCAGTTCTTC

d_call: TRBD1
clone_size: .
j_call: TRBJ1-1
v_call: TRBV2
cdr3_length: 15
cdr3_aa: CASSALTGGVTEAFF
cdr3_nt: TGTGCCAGCAGTGCCTTGACAGGGGGTGTCACTGAAGCTTTCTTT

d_call: TRBD1
clone_size: .
j_call: TRBJ2-4
v_call: TRBV10-2
cdr3_length: 13
cdr3_aa: CASSPGGGNIQYF
cdr3_nt: TGCGCCAGCAGTCCAGGGGGTGGAAACATTCAGTACTTC

d_call: .
clone_size: once
j_call: TRBJ1-1
v_call: TRBV5-1
cdr3_length: 16
cdr3_aa: CASSLGAGRMNTEAFF
cdr3_nt: TGCGCCAGCAGCTTGGGAGCGGGCAGGATGAACACTGAAGCTTTCTTT

d_call: .
clone_size: once
j_call: TRBJ1-3
v_call: TRBV20-1
cdr3_length: 14
cdr3_aa: CSASSPVSGNTIYF
cdr3_nt: TGCAGTGCTAGTTCCCCAGTCTCTGGAAACACCATATATTTT